Listed below are T cell receptor beta chains from one sample, sequenced in a study of T cell responses to AZD1222 COVID-19 vaccine. Here immunoSEQ multiplex PCR was the method, and the copy in TCRdb shows in-frame clones only, minus some. The sample has about 140,000 clones; about 90% are singletons. Sample: peripheral blood, taken on day 0 of AZD1222 vaccination. All receptors derive from an adult in good health. The CDR3 runs from the conserved cysteine through the conserved F or W. The D gene is left open where the match is weak. Size is stated for part of the rows, as once, few or many counts, or as a class when the clone is expanded.

clone size: NA
V gene: TRBV10-2
D gene: NA
J gene: TRBJ2-7
CDR3 protein: CASGTSFFVEYF
CDR3 DNA: TGCGCCAGCGGGACCTCCTTCTTTGTGGAGTACTTC

clone size: NA
V gene: TRBV27
D gene: NA
J gene: TRBJ2-6
CDR3 protein: CASQQQTGANVLTF
CDR3 DNA: TGTGCCAGCCAACAGCAGACTGGGGCCAACGTCCTGACTTTC

clone size: NA
V gene: TRBV7-9
D gene: NA
J gene: TRBJ1-2
CDR3 protein: CASSPGGDYGYTF
CDR3 DNA: TGTGCCAGCAGCCCGGGGGGGGACTATGGCTACACCTTC

clone size: NA
V gene: TRBV11-1
D gene: NA
J gene: TRBJ1-2
CDR3 protein: CASSYNLVDGYTF
CDR3 DNA: TGTGCCAGCAGCTATAATCTGGTCGACGGCTACACCTTC

clone size: NA
V gene: TRBV9
D gene: NA
J gene: TRBJ2-3
CDR3 protein: CASSVHLLGTDTQYF
CDR3 DNA: TGTGCCAGCAGCGTACACCTCCTCGGGACAGATACGCAGTATTTT

clone size: once
V gene: TRBV5-1
D gene: NA
J gene: TRBJ1-2
CDR3 protein: CASSLDQGFGYGYTF
CDR3 DNA: TGCGCCAGCAGCTTGGATCAGGGGTTTGGCTATGGCTACACCTTC

clone size: NA
V gene: TRBV7-2
D gene: TRBD1
J gene: TRBJ1-5
CDR3 protein: CASSDGTGNQPQHF
CDR3 DNA: TGTGCCAGCAGCGACGGGACAGGCAATCAGCCCCAGCATTTT

clone size: once
V gene: TRBV18
D gene: NA
J gene: TRBJ1-2
CDR3 protein: CASSPPGGGMYGYTF
CDR3 DNA: TGTGCCAGCTCACCGCCGGGAGGGGGAATGTATGGCTACACCTTC

clone size: NA
V gene: TRBV14
D gene: TRBD1
J gene: TRBJ2-7
CDR3 protein: CASSLHQGAYEQYF
CDR3 DNA: TGTGCCAGCAGCCTCCATCAGGGGGCCTACGAGCAGTACTTC

clone size: NA
V gene: TRBV4-3
D gene: NA
J gene: TRBJ2-6
CDR3 protein: CASSSGISSGANVLTF
CDR3 DNA: TGCGCCAGCAGCTCGGGAATCTCCTCTGGGGCCAACGTCCTGACTTTC

clone size: NA
V gene: TRBV6-1
D gene: NA
J gene: TRBJ1-3
CDR3 protein: CASSESLDGNTIYF
CDR3 DNA: TGTGCCAGCAGTGAATCGCTGGATGGAAACACCATATATTTT

clone size: once
V gene: TRBV3-1/TRBV3-2
D gene: TRBD2
J gene: TRBJ2-1
CDR3 protein: CASSQALLTSGLYNEQFF
CDR3 DNA: TGTGCCAGCAGCCAAGCCCTGTTGACTAGCGGGCTATACAATGAGCAGTTCTTC

clone size: NA
V gene: TRBV21-1
D gene: NA
J gene: TRBJ1-6
CDR3 protein: CASSNRSPYNSPLHF
CDR3 DNA: TGTGCCAGCAGCAATCGAAGTCCGTATAATTCACCCCTCCACTTT

clone size: NA
V gene: TRBV14
D gene: TRBD2
J gene: TRBJ2-1
CDR3 protein: CASSHTTSGSNEQFF
CDR3 DNA: TGTGCCAGCAGCCACACGACTAGCGGGAGTAATGAGCAGTTCTTC

clone size: NA
V gene: TRBV6-2/TRBV6-3
D gene: NA
J gene: TRBJ2-3
CDR3 protein: CASSYVHGGDTQYF
CDR3 DNA: TGTGCCAGCAGTTACGTACACGGTGGAGATACGCAGTATTTT

clone size: NA
V gene: TRBV20-1
D gene: TRBD2
J gene: TRBJ2-1
CDR3 protein: CSASRFTSGRSEQFF
CDR3 DNA: TGCAGTGCTAGTCGCTTTACTAGCGGGAGGAGTGAGCAGTTCTTC

clone size: NA
V gene: TRBV29-1
D gene: TRBD2
J gene: TRBJ2-1
CDR3 protein: CSVGGGYEQFF
CDR3 DNA: TGCAGCGTCGGGGGAGGGTATGAGCAGTTCTTC

clone size: NA
V gene: TRBV27
D gene: NA
J gene: TRBJ2-7
CDR3 protein: CASSLSLGGGEQYF
CDR3 DNA: TGTGCCAGCAGTTTATCCCTCGGGGGTGGCGAGCAGTACTTC

clone size: NA
V gene: TRBV10-3
D gene: NA
J gene: TRBJ2-2
CDR3 protein: CATRTRDSDFTGELFF
CDR3 DNA: TGTGCCACCCGTACCCGGGACTCCGATTTCACCGGGGAGCTGTTTTTT

clone size: NA
V gene: TRBV7-2
D gene: NA
J gene: TRBJ2-1
CDR3 protein: CASSLWSGPVDEQFF
CDR3 DNA: TGTGCCAGCAGCTTATGGTCCGGCCCTGTGGATGAGCAGTTCTTC

clone size: NA
V gene: TRBV28
D gene: NA
J gene: TRBJ1-6
CDR3 protein: CASSFQEIPLHF
CDR3 DNA: TGTGCCAGCAGTTTCCAGGAAATTCCCCTCCACTTT

clone size: NA
V gene: TRBV7-2
D gene: TRBD1
J gene: TRBJ1-6
CDR3 protein: CASSQDRGSPLHF
CDR3 DNA: TGTGCCAGCAGCCAAGACAGGGGCTCACCCCTCCACTTT

clone size: NA
V gene: TRBV6-6
D gene: TRBD1
J gene: TRBJ1-1
CDR3 protein: CASRDRGGNTEAFF
CDR3 DNA: TGTGCCAGCAGAGACAGGGGGGGGAACACTGAAGCTTTCTTT

clone size: NA
V gene: TRBV5-1
D gene: NA
J gene: TRBJ2-3
CDR3 protein: CASSLGQPTDTQYF
CDR3 DNA: TGCGCCAGCAGCTTGGGCCAGCCCACAGATACGCAGTATTTT

clone size: NA
V gene: TRBV6-6
D gene: NA
J gene: TRBJ1-1
CDR3 protein: CASSYDGNTEAFF
CDR3 DNA: TGTGCCAGCAGTTACGACGGGAACACTGAAGCTTTCTTT

clone size: once
V gene: TRBV9
D gene: TRBD1
J gene: TRBJ1-2
CDR3 protein: CASSVVPQGAQDGYTF
CDR3 DNA: TGTGCCAGCAGCGTAGTACCCCAGGGGGCGCAGGATGGCTACACCTTC

clone size: NA
V gene: TRBV28
D gene: NA
J gene: TRBJ1-1
CDR3 protein: CASSSPRGGVRGAFF
CDR3 DNA: TGTGCCAGCAGTTCCCCACGGGGTGGTGTCCGAGGCGCTTTCTTT

clone size: NA
V gene: TRBV7-9
D gene: NA
J gene: TRBJ2-1
CDR3 protein: CASSAGTIGRYNEQFF
CDR3 DNA: TGTGCCAGCAGCGCAGGGACGATCGGAAGGTACAATGAGCAGTTCTTC

clone size: NA
V gene: TRBV30
D gene: NA
J gene: TRBJ1-5
CDR3 protein: CAWSPRSNQPQHF
CDR3 DNA: TGTGCCTGGAGTCCACGTAGCAATCAGCCCCAGCATTTT

clone size: once
V gene: TRBV9
D gene: NA
J gene: TRBJ2-1
CDR3 protein: CASSADPTAQQFF
CDR3 DNA: TGTGCCAGCAGCGCGGACCCGACAGCCCAGCAGTTCTTC

clone size: NA
V gene: TRBV28
D gene: NA
J gene: TRBJ1-1
CDR3 protein: CASSFFGTEAFF
CDR3 DNA: TGTGCCAGCAGTTTTTTTGGCACTGAAGCTTTCTTT

clone size: NA
V gene: TRBV3-1/TRBV3-2
D gene: TRBD1
J gene: TRBJ1-5
CDR3 protein: CASSEGTGNQPQHF
CDR3 DNA: TGTGCCAGCTCGGAGGGGACAGGCAATCAGCCCCAGCATTTT

clone size: NA
V gene: TRBV6-6
D gene: TRBD1
J gene: TRBJ2-7
CDR3 protein: CASSYPRDRLTYEQYF
CDR3 DNA: TGTGCCAGCAGTTACCCCCGGGACAGGCTAACCTACGAGCAGTACTTC

clone size: NA
V gene: TRBV3-1/TRBV3-2
D gene: TRBD2
J gene: TRBJ2-4
CDR3 protein: CASSENAGADIQYF
CDR3 DNA: TGTGCCAGCAGCGAAAACGCGGGAGCAGACATTCAGTACTTC

clone size: NA
V gene: TRBV27
D gene: TRBD2
J gene: TRBJ2-2
CDR3 protein: CASSLMGGSAGELFF
CDR3 DNA: TGTGCCAGCAGTTTAATGGGCGGGAGTGCCGGGGAGCTGTTTTTT

clone size: NA
V gene: TRBV6-5
D gene: NA
J gene: TRBJ1-3
CDR3 protein: CASSYEGIGGNTIYF
CDR3 DNA: TGTGCCAGCAGTTACGAGGGGATCGGTGGAAACACCATATATTTT